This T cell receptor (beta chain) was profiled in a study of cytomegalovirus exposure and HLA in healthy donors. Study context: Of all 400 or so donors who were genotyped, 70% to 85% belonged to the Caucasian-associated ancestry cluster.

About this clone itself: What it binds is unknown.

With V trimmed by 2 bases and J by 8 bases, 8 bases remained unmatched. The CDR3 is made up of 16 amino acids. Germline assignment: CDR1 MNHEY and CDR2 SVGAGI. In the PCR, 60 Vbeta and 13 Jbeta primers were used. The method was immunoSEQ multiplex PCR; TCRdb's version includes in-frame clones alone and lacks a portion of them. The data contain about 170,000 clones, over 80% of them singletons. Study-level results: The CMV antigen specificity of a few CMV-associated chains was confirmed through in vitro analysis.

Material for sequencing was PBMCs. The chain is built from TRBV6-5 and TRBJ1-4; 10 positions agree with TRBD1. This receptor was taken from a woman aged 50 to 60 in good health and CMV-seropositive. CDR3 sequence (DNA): TGTGCCAGCAGTTACAAGCCCTCGGACAGGGGGGAAAAACTGTTTTTT. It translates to CASSYKPSDRGEKLFF.